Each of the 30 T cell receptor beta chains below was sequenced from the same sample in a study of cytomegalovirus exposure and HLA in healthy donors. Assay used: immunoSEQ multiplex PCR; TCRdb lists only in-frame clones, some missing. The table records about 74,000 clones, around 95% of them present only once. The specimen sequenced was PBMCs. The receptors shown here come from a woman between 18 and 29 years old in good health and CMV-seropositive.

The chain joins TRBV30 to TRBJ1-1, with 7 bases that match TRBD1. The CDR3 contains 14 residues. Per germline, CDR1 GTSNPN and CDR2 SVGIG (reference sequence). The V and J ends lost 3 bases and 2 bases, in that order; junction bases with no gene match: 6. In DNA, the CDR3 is TGTGCCTGGAGCTTGAAGGGGGCTAACACTGAAGCTTTCTTT. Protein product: CAWSLKGANTEAFF.

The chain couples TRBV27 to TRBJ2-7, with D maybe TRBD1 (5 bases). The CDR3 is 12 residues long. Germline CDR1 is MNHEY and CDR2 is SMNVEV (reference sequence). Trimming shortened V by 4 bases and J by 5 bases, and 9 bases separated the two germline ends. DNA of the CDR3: TGTGCCAGCAGTTCCTTCAGGGACGAGCAGTACTTC. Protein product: CASSSFRDEQYF.

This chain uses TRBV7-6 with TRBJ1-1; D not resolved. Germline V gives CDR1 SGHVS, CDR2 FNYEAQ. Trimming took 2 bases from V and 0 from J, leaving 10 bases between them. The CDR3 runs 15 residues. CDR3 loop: CASSLSEGMNTEAFF. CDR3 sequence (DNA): TGTGCCAGCAGCTTATCGGAGGGTATGAACACTGAAGCTTTCTTT.

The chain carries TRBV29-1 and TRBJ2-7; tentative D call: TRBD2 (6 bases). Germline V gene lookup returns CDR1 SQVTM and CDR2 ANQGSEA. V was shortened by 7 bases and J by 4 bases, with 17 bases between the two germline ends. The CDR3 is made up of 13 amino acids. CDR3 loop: CSALGEGRYEQYF. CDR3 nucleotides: TGCAGCGCCCTGGGAGAGGGGAGGTACGAGCAGTACTTC.

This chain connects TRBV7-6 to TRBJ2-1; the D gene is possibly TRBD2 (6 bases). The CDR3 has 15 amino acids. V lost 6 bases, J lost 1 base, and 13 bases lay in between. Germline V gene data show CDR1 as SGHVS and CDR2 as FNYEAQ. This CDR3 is CASSRDRGSYNEQFF. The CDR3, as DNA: TGTGCCAGCAGTCGCGACCGGGGGTCCTACAATGAGCAGTTCTTC.

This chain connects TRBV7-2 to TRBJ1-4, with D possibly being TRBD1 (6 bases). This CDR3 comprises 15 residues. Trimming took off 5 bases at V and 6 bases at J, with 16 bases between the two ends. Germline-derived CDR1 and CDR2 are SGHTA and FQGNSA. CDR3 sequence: CASSPRTGWDEKLFF. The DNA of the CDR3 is TGTGCCAGCAGCCCGCGAACAGGGTGGGATGAAAAACTGTTTTTT.

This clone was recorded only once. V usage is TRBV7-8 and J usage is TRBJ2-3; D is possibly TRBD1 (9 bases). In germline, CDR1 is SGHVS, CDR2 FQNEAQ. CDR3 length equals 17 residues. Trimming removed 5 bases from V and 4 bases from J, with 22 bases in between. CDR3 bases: TGTGCCAGCAGCCCCCGCGGGGGGACAGGGATACCAGATACGCAGTATTTT. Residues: CASSPRGGTGIPDTQYF.

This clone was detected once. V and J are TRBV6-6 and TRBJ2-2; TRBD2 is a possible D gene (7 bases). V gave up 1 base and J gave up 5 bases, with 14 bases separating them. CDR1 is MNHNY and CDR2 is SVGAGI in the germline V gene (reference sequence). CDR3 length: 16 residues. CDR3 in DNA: TGTGCCAGCAGTTACTGGGGGGCAGCGGGGACCGGGGAGCTGTTTTTT. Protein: CASSYWGAAGTGELFF.

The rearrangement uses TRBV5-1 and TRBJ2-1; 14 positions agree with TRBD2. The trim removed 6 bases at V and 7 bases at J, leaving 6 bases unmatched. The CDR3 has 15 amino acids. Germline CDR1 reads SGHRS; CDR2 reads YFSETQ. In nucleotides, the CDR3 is TGCGCCAGCACGATGGGACTAGCGGGGGCGAATGAGCAGTTCTTC. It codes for CASTMGLAGANEQFF.

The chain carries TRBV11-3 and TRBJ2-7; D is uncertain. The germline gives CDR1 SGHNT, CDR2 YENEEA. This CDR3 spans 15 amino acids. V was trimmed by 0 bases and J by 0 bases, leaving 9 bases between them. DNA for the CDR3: TGTGCCAGCAGCTTAGATTCCCACAGCTCCTACGAGCAGTACTTC. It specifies CASSLDSHSSYEQYF. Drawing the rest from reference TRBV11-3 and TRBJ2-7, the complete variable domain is EAGVVQSPRYKIIEKKQPVAFWCNPISGHNTLYWYLQNLGQGPELLIRYENEEAVDDSQLPKDRFSAERLKGVDSTLKIQPAELGDSAVYLCASSLDSHSSYEQYFGPGTRLTVT.

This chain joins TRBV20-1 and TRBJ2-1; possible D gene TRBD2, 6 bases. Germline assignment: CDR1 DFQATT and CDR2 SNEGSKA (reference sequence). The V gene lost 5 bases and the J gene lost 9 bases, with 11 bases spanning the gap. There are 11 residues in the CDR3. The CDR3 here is CSAGMGGEQFF. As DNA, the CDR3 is TGCAGTGCTGGGATGGGGGGTGAGCAGTTCTTC.

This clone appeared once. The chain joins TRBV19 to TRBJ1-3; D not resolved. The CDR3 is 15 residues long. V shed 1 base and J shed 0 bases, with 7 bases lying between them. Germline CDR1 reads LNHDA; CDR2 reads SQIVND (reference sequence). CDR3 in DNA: TGTGCCAGTAGTATAGGACACCGCTCTGGAAACACCATATATTTT. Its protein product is CASSIGHRSGNTIYF.

CDR3 amino acids: CASSATAYEQYF. CDR3 coding DNA: TGTGCCAGCAGCGCGACAGCCTACGAGCAGTACTTC. The rearrangement uses TRBV13 and TRBJ2-7; D might be TRBD1 (5 bases). CDR3 length: 12 residues. Germline loops: CDR1 PRHDT, CDR2 FYEKMQ (reference sequence). V was trimmed by 5 bases and J by 2 bases, leaving 7 bases between them. Full variable domain (outside the CDR3, taken from reference TRBV13 and TRBJ2-7): AAGVIQSPRHLIKEKRETATLKCYPIPRHDTVYWYQQGPGQDPQFLISFYEKMQSDKGSIPDRFSAQQFSDYHSELNMSSLELGDSALYFCASSATAYEQYFGPGTRLTVT.

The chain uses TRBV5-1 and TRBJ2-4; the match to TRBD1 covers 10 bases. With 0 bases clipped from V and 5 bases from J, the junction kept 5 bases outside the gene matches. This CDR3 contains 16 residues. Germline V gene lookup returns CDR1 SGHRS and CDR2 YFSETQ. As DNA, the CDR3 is TGCGCCAGCAGCTTGGGGACAGGGGGGTCCCAAAACATTCAGTACTTC. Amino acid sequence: CASSLGTGGSQNIQYF. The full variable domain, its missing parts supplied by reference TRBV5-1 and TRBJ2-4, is KAGVTQTPRYLIKTRGQQVTLSCSPISGHRSVSWYQQTPGQGLQFLFEYFSETQRNKGNFPGRFSGRQFSNSRSEMNVSTLELGDSALYLCASSLGTGGSQNIQYFGAGTRLSVL.

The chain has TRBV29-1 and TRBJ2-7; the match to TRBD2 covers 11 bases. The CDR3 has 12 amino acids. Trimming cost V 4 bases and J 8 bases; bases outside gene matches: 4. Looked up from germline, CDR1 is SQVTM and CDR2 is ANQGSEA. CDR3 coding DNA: TGCAGCGTTGCACTAGCGGGGGACAAGCAGTACTTC. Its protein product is CSVALAGDKQYF.

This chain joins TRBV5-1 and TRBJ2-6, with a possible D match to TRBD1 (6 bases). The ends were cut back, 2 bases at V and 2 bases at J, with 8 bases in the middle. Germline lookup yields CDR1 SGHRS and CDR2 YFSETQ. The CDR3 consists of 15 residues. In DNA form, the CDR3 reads TGCGCCAGCAGCTTCGACAGGACTGGGGCCAACGTCCTGACTTTC. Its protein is CASSFDRTGANVLTF.

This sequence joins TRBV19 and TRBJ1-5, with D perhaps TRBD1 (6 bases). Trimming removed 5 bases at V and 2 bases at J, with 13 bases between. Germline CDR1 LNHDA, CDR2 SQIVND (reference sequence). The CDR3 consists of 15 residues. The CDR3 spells CASSLTGPGNQPQHF. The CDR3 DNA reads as TGTGCCAGTAGTCTTACAGGGCCCGGCAATCAGCCCCAGCATTTT.

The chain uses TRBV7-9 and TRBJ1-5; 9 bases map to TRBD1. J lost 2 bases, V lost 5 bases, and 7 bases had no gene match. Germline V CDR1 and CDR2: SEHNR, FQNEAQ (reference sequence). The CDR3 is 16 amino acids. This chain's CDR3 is CASSQHRGHGNQPQHF. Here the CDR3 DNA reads TGTGCCAGCAGCCAACACAGGGGGCATGGCAATCAGCCCCAGCATTTT.

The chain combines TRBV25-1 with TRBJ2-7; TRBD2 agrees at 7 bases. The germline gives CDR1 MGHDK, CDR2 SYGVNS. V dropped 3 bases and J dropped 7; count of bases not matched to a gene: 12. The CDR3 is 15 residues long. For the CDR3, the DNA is TGTGCCAGCAGTGACGCCCGAAAGCCAGCGGGAGAGCAGTACTTC. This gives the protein CASSDARKPAGEQYF.

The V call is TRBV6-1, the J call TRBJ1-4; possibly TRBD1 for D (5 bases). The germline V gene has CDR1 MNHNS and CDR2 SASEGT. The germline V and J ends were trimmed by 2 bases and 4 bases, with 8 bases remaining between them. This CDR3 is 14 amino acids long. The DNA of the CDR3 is TGTGCCAGCAGTGAATCGGGGGTTAATGAAAAACTGTTTTTT. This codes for CASSESGVNEKLFF.

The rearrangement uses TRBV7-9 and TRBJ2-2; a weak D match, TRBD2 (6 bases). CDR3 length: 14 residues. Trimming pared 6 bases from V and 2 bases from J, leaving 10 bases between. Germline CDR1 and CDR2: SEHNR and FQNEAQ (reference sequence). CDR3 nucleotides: TGTGCCAGCAGGGCGGGATCCAACACCGGGGAGCTGTTTTTT. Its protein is CASRAGSNTGELFF. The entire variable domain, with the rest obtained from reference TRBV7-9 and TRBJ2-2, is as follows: DTGVSQNPRHKITKRGQNVTFRCDPISEHNRLYWYRQTLGQGPEFLTYFQNEAQLEKSRLLSDRFSAERPKGSFSTLEIQRTEQGDSAMYLCASRAGSNTGELFFGEGSRLTVL.

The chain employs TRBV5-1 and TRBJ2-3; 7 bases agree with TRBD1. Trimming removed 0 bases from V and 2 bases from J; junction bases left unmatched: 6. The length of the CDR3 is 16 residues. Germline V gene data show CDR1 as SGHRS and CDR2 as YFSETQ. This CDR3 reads CASSLALDRYTDTQYF. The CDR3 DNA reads TGCGCCAGCAGCTTGGCTTTGGACAGGTACACAGATACGCAGTATTTT. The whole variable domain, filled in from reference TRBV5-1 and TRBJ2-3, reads KAGVTQTPRYLIKTRGQQVTLSCSPISGHRSVSWYQQTPGQGLQFLFEYFSETQRNKGNFPGRFSGRQFSNSRSEMNVSTLELGDSALYLCASSLALDRYTDTQYFGPGTRLTVL.

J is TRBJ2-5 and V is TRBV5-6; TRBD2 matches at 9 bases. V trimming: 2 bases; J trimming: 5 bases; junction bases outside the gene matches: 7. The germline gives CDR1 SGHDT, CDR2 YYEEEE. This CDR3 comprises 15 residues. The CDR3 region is CASSLPAGGVETQYF. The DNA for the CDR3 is TGTGCCAGCAGCTTACCAGCGGGAGGAGTGGAGACCCAGTACTTC.

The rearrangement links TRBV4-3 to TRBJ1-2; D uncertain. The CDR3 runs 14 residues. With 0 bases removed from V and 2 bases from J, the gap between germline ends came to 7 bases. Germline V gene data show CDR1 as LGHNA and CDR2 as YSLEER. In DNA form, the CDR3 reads TGCGCCAGCAGCCAAGATCGGGGAAACTATGGCTACACCTTC. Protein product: CASSQDRGNYGYTF.

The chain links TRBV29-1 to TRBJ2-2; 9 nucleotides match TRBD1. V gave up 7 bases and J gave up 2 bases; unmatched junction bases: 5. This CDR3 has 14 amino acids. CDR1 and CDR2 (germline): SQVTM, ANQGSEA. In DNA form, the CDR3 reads TGCAGCGGCAGACAGGGGGGAAACACCGGGGAGCTGTTTTTT. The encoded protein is CSGRQGGNTGELFF.

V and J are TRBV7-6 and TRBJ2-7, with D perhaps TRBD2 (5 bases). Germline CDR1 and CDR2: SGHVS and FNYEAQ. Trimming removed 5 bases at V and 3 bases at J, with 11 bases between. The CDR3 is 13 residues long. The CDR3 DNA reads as TGTGCCAGCAGCCGCGAAAGCGGCTACGAGCAGTACTTC. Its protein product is CASSRESGYEQYF.

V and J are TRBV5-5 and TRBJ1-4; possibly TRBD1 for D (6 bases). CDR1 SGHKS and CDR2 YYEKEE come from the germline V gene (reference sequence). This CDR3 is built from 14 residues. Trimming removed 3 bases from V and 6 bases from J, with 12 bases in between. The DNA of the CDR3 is TGTGCCAGCAGCTCCCTAGGGGGTGATGAAAAACTGTTTTTT. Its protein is CASSSLGGDEKLFF.

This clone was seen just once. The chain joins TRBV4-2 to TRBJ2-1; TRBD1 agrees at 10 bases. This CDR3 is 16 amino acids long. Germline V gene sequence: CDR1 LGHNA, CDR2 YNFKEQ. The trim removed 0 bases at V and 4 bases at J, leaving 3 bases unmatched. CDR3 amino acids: CASSQDWDRGYNEQFF. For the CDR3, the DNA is TGTGCCAGCAGCCAAGATTGGGACAGGGGATACAATGAGCAGTTCTTC.

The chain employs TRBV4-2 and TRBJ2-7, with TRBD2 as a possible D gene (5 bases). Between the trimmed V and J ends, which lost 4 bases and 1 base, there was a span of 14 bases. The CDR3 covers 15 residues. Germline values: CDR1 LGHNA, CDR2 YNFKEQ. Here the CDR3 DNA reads TGTGCCAGCAGCCCACGGAGCGGCCAGTCCTACGAGCAGTACTTC. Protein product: CASSPRSGQSYEQYF.

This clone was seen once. CDR3 DNA: TGCGCCAGCAGCCCGGCGGCTAGCCCGGGGGAGCAGTACTTC. Amino acids: CASSPAASPGEQYF. V usage is TRBV5-1 and J usage is TRBJ2-7; perhaps TRBD2 as D (5 bases). The CDR3 contains 14 residues. Trimming took 4 bases from V and 7 from J, leaving 18 bases between them. Germline-derived CDR1 and CDR2 are SGHRS and YFSETQ.